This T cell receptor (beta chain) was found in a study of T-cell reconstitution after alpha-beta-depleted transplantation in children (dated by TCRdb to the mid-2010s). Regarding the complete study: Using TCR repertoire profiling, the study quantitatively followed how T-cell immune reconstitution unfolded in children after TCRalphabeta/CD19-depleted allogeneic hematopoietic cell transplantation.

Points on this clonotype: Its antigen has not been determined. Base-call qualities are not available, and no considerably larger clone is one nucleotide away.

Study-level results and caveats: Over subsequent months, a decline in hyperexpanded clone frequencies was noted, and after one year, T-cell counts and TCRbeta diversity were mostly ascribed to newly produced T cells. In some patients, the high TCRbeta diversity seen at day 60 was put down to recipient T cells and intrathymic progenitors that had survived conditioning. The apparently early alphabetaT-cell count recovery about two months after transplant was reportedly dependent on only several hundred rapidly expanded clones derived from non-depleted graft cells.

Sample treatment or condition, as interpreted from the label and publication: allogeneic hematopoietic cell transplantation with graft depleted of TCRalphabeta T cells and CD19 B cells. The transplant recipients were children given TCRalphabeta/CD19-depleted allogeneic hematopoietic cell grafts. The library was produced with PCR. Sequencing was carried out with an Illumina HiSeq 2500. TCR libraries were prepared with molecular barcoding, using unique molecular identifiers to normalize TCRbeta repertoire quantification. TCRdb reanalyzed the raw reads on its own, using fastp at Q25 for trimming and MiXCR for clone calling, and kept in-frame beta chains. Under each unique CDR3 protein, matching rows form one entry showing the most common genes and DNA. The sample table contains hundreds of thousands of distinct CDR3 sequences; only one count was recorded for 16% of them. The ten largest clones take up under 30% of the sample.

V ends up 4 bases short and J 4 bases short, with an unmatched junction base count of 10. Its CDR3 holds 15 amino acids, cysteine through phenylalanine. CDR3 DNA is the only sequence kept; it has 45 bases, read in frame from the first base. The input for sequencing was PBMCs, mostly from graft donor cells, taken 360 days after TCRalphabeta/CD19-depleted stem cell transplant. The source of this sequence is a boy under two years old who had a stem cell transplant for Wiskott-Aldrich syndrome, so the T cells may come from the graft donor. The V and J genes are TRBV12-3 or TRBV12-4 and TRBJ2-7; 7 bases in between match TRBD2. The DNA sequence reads TGTGCCAGCAGTTACGGCGCGGGAGCCCTTTACGAGCAGTACTTC. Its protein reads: CASSYGAGALYEQYF.